This T cell receptor (beta chain) was recovered during a study of cytomegalovirus exposure and HLA in healthy donors. This clone was detected ten times or more. The CDR3 covers 14 residues. V was pared by 3 bases and J by 8 bases, with 6 bases of the junction left unmatched. The germline CDR1 and CDR2 sequences are ENHRY and SYGVKD. The PCR used 60 Vbeta and 13 Jbeta primers. Method: immunoSEQ multiplex PCR; TCRdb's copy keeps in-frame clones and lacks some. The data hold 95,000 to 100,000 clones, with roughly 71% observed a single time. This sequence joins TRBV10-3 and TRBJ2-1; 8 bases are a match to TRBD2. The TCR was taken from a man in his fifties or sixties in good health and CMV-seronegative. The specimen sequenced was PBMCs. The CDR3, as DNA: TGTGCCATCAGTGAAGGCGGGGGGCAGGATGAGCAGTTCTTC. This sequence encodes CAISEGGGQDEQFF.